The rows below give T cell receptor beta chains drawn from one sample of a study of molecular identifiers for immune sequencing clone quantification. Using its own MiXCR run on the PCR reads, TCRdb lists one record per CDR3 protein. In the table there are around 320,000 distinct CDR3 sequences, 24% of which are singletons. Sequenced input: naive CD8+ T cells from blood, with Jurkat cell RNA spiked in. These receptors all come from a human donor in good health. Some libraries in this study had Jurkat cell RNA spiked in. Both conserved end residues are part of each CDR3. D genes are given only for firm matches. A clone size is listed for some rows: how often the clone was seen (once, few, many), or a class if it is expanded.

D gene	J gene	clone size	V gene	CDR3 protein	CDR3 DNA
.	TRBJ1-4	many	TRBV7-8	CASSFHRELTNEKLFF	TGTGCCAGCAGCTTCCACAGGGAGTTAACTAATGAAAAACTGTTTTTT
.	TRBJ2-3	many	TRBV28	CASSTPHSRERDTQYF	TGTGCCAGCAGCACGCCCCACTCGCGGGAAAGAGATACGCAGTATTTT
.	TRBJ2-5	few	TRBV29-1	CSVEGMGETQYF	TGCAGCGTTGAAGGGATGGGAGAGACCCAGTACTTC
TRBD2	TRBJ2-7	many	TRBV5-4	CASSVSGRVHEQYF	TGTGCCAGCAGCGTTAGCGGGAGGGTCCACGAGCAGTACTTC
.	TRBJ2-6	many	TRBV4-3	CASSVTYRANVLTF	TGCGCCAGCAGCGTGACATATCGGGCCAACGTCCTGACTTTC
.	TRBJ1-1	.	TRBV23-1	CASSQSRNTEAFF	TGCGCCAGCAGTCAATCGCGGAACACTGAAGCTTTCTTT
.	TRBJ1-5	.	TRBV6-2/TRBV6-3	CASSYGQGHPKIPYSNQPQHF	TGTGCCAGCAGTTACGGGCAGGGGCATCCGAAGATCCCCTATAGCAATCAGCCCCAGCATTTT
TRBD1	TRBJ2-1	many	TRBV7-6	CASSLAGQGYRFF	TGTGCCAGCAGCTTAGCTGGACAGGGGTACCGGTTCTTC
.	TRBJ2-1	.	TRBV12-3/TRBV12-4	CASSFRDVHNEQFF	TGTGCCAGCAGTTTCCGGGACGTACACAATGAGCAGTTCTTC
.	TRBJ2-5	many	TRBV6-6	CASSYTGRQETQYF	TGTGCCAGCAGTTACACGGGCCGGCAAGAGACCCAGTACTTC
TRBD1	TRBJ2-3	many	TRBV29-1	CSVCYPGQGTDTQYF	TGCAGCGTGTGCTATCCGGGACAGGGCACAGATACGCAGTATTTT
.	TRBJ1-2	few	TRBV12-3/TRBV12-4	CASSQSSEMIGYTF	TGTGCCAGCAGTCAGAGCTCGGAAATGATCGGCTACACCTTC
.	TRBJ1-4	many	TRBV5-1	CASSLTGGNEKLFF	TGCGCCAGCAGCCTGACAGGAGGTAATGAAAAACTGTTTTTT
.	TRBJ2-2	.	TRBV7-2	CASSLVIATDFTGELFF	TGTGCCAGCAGCTTAGTTATAGCTACAGACTTCACCGGGGAGCTGTTTTTT
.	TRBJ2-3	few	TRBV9	CASSVYGVPTDTQYF	TGTGCCAGCAGCGTGTACGGGGTGCCCACAGATACGCAGTATTTT
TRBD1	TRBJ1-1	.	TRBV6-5	CASSYSTGPGEAFF	TGTGCCAGCAGTTACTCGACAGGGCCTGGAGAAGCTTTCTTT
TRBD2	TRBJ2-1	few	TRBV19	CASSIGAGGPYEQFF	TGTGCCAGTAGTATAGGAGCGGGAGGGCCGTATGAGCAGTTCTTC
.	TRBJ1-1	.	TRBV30	CARGHSNTEAFF	TGTGCCCGGGGACACTCAAACACTGAAGCTTTCTTT
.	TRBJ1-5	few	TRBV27	CASSWRGGQPQHF	TGTGCCAGCAGTTGGCGCGGGGGACAGCCCCAGCATTTT
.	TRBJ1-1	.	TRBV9	CACSVGGSTEAFF	TGTGCCTGCAGCGTAGGAGGGAGCACTGAAGCTTTCTTT
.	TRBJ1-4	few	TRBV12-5	CASCPHDESSLEKLFF	TGTGCTAGTTGCCCTCATGACGAGTCCTCTTTAGAAAAACTGTTTTTT
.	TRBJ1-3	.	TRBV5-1	CASSSGPFSGNTIYF	TGCGCCAGCAGCTCCGGGCCTTTCTCTGGAAACACCATATATTTT
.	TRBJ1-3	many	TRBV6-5	CASSYVQGSGNTIYF	TGTGCCAGCAGTTACGTACAGGGCTCTGGAAACACCATATATTTT
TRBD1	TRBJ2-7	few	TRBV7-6	CASSWGQGSYEQYF	TGTGCCAGCAGCTGGGGACAGGGATCCTACGAGCAGTACTTC
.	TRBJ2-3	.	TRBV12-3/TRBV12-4	CASSVTRGSDTQYF	TGTGCCAGCAGTGTGACAAGGGGATCAGATACGCAGTATTTT
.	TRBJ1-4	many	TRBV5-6	CASSLVGPTREKLFF	TGTGCCAGCAGCTTGGTTGGCCCCACGAGGGAAAAACTGTTTTTT
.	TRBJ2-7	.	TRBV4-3	CASSQDYPVIAYEQYF	TGCGCCAGCAGCCAAGACTACCCGGTCATAGCCTACGAGCAGTACTTC